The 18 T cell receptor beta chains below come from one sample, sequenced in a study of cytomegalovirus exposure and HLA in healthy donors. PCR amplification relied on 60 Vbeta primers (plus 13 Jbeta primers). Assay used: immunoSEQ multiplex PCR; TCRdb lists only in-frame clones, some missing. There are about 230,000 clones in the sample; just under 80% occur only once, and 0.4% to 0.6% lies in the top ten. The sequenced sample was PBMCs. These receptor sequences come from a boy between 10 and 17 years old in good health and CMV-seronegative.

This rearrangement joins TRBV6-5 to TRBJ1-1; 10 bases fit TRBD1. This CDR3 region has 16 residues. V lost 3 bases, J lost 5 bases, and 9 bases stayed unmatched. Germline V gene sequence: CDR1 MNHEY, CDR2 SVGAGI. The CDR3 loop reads CASSYKFGTGVTEAFF. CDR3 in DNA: TGTGCCAGCAGTTATAAGTTTGGGACAGGGGTTACTGAAGCTTTCTTT.

The CDR3 sequence is CAISETGQSSGYTF. CDR3 sequence (DNA): TGTGCCATCAGTGAAACGGGACAGAGCTCCGGCTACACCTTC. This sequence joins TRBV10-3 and TRBJ1-2, with 7 bases aligning to TRBD1. CDR1 and CDR2 from the germline V gene are ENHRY and SYGVKD. CDR3 length: 14 residues. Trimming cost V 3 bases and J 8 bases; bases outside gene matches: 9.

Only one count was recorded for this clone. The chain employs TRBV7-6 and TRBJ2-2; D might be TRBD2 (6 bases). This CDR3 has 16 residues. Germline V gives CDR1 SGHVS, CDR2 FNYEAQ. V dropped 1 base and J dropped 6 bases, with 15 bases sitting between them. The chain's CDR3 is CASSLDRRGSSGELFF. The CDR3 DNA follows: TGTGCCAGCAGCTTAGATCGTCGGGGGTCTTCCGGGGAGCTGTTTTTT.

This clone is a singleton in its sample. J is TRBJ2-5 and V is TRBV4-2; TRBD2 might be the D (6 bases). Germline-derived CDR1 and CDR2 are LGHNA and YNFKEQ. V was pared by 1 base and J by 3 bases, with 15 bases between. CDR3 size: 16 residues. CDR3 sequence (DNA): TGTGCCAGCAGCCAAGGTCCCCGGGGGTCGGAAGAGACCCAGTACTTC. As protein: CASSQGPRGSEETQYF.

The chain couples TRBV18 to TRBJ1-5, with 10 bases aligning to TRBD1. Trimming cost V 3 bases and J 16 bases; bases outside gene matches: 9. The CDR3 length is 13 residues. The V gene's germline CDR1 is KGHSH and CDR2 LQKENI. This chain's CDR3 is CASSPNPGDRGHF. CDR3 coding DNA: TGTGCCAGCTCACCCAACCCTGGGGACAGGGGACATTTT. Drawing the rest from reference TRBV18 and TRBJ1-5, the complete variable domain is NAGVMQNPRHLVRRRGQEARLRCSPMKGHSHVYWYRQLPEEGLKFMVYLQKENIIDESGMPKERFSAEFPKEGPSILRIQQVVRGDSAAYFCASSPNPGDRGHFGDGTRLSIL.

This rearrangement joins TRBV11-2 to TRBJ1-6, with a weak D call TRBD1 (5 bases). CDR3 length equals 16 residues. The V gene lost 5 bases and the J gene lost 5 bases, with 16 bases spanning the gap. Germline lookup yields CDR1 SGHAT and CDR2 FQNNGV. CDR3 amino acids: CASSLLRGSHNSPLHF. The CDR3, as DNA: TGTGCCAGCAGCCTACTTCGGGGGTCACATAATTCACCCCTCCACTTT.

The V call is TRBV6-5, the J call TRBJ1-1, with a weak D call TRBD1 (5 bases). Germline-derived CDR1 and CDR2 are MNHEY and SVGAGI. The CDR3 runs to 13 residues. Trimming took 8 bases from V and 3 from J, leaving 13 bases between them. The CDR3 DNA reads TGTGCCAGCGGGAGGGGCGGGGACACTGAAGCTTTCTTT. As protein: CASGRGGDTEAFF.

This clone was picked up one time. CDR3 region: CASSHYRDRGLGYGYTF. The CDR3 nucleotides are TGTGCCAGCAGCCACTACCGGGACAGGGGCCTCGGCTATGGCTACACCTTC. The V gene is TRBV11-2, the J gene TRBJ1-2; TRBD1 aligns across 10 bases. CDR3 length equals 17 residues. Germline V gene sequence: CDR1 SGHAT, CDR2 FQNNGV. The ends lost 5 bases at V and 4 bases at J; junction bases unmatched: 13.

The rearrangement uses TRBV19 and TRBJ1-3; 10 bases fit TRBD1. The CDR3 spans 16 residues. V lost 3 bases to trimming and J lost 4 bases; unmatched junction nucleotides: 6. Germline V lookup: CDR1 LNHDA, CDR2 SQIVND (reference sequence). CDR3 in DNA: TGTGCCAGTAGTATGCCCCGGACAGGGGGAGGAAACACCATATATTTT. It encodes CASSMPRTGGGNTIYF.

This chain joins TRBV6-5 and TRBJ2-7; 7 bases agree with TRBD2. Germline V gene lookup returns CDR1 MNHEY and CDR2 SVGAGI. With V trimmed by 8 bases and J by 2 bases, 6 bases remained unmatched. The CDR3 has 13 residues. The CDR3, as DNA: TGTGCCAGCGGGGGGGTAGTGACCTACGAGCAGTACTTC. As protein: CASGGVVTYEQYF.

The DNA of the CDR3 is TGCGCCAGCAGCCTCCCGGGACAGGGACGCAGGGAGCAGTTCTTC. Translated, it gives CASSLPGQGRREQFF. This chain uses TRBV4-1 with TRBJ2-1, with TRBD1 matching 9 bases. CDR1 and CDR2 (germline): MGHRA, YSYEKL. The V gene end was trimmed by 4 bases and the J gene end by 10 bases; junction bases not matched to a gene: 11. The CDR3 is 15 residues long.

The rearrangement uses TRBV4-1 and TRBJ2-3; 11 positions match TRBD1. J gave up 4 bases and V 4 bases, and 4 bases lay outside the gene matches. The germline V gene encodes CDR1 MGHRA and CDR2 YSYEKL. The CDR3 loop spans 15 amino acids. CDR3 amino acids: CASSLPGQGADTQYF. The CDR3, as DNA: TGCGCCAGCAGCCTACCGGGACAGGGGGCAGATACGCAGTATTTT.

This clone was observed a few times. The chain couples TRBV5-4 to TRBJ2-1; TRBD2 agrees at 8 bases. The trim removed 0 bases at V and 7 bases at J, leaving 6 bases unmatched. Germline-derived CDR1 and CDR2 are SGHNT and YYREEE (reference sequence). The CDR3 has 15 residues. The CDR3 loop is CASSLGSGNGNEQFF. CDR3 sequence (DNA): TGTGCCAGCAGCTTGGGTAGCGGGAATGGAAATGAGCAGTTCTTC.

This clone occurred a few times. The CDR3: CARFPPTGYTEAFF. CDR3 DNA: TGTGCCAGATTCCCCCCCACAGGTTACACTGAAGCTTTCTTT. V usage is TRBV2 and J usage is TRBJ1-1, with D tentatively TRBD1 (5 bases). The V end lost 9 bases, the J end lost 3 bases, and 17 bases lay between the germline ends. CDR1 SNHLY and CDR2 FYNNEI come from the germline V gene. This CDR3 has 14 amino acids.

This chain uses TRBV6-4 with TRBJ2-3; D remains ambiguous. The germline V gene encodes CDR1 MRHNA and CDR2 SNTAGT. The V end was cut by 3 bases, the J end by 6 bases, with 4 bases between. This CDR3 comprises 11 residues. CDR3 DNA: TGTGCCAGCAGTGAGGCCGATACGCAGTATTTT. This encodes CASSEADTQYF.

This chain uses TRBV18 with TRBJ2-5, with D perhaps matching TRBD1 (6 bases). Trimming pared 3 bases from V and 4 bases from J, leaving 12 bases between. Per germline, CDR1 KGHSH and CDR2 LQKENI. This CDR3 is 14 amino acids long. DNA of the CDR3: TGTGCCAGCTCACCCCAACAGGGTCGAGAGACCCAGTACTTC. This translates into CASSPQQGRETQYF.

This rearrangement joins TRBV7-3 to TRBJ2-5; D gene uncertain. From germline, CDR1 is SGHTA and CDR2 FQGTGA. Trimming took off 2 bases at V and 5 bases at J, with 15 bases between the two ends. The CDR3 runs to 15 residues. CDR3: CASSLGSGALETQYF. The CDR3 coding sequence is TGTGCCAGCAGCTTAGGATCAGGCGCTTTGGAGACCCAGTACTTC.

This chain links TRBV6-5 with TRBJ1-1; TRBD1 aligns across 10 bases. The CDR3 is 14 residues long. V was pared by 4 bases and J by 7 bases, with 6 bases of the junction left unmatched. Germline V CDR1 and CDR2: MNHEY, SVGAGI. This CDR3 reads CASSSDRGRGEAFF. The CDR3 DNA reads TGTGCCAGCAGTTCCGACAGGGGGCGGGGTGAAGCTTTCTTT.